Sequencing of this T cell receptor beta chain was carried out in a study of cytomegalovirus exposure and HLA in healthy donors. Overall study results and limits: Donors were assumed by presence/absence analyses to have roughly uniform sequencing depth. For TCR beta chains, V- and J-gene trimming was later linked to a missense DCLRE1C variant. A later analysis found most CMV-associated TCR beta chains apparently HLA-restricted.

The CDR3 spans 15 residues. V lost 2 bases and J 8 bases, leaving 14 bases between the germline ends. The V gene's germline CDR1 is SGHDT and CDR2 YYEEEE. As regards this clone: No antigen is known for it.

The PCR employed 60 Vbeta primers together with 13 Jbeta primers. Libraries were prepared by immunoSEQ multiplex PCR; TCRdb keeps only in-frame clonotypes and omits some of them. The sample has 150,000 to 250,000 clones, around four fifths seen once; the top ten hold approximately 6.5%. The gene calls are TRBV5-6 and TRBJ1-6; D unclear. The TCR originated in a woman aged 50 to 65 in good health and CMV-seropositive. The specimen was PBMCs. The CDR3 region is CASSLRGVFYSPLHF. The CDR3 nucleotides are TGTGCCAGCAGCTTACGCGGAGTTTTTTATTCACCCCTCCACTTT. Using reference TRBV5-6 and TRBJ1-6 for the parts outside the CDR3, the full variable domain is DAGVTQSPTHLIKTRGQQVTLRCSPKSGHDTVSWYQQALGQGPQFIFQYYEEEERQRGNFPDRFSGHQFPNYSSELNVNALLLGDSALYLCASSLRGVFYSPLHFGNGTRLTVT.